One sample yielded the 25 T cell receptor beta chains listed below, sequenced in a study of T cell clonality in common variable immunodeficiency. Here immunoSEQ multiplex PCR was the method, and the copy in TCRdb shows in-frame clones only, minus some. The sample is made up of around 50,000 clones, none counted only once. Source material: peripheral blood mononuclear cells. The receptors here all came from a person aged 18-69 years in good health.

This clone was found many times. The CDR3 is cut off 3 residues early in the read; its end comes from the germline J gene. This chain joins TRBV9 and TRBJ2-1; D is perhaps TRBD1 (5 bases). This CDR3 region has 14 residues. CDR1 is SGDLS and CDR2 is YYNGEE in the germline V gene. Deletions cut 0 bases from V and 8 bases from J, with 12 bases between. CDR3 bases read: TGTGCCAGCAGCGTAGAGGCAGGGTGGGATGAG. Translation gives CASSVEAGWDE. The full CDR3 is CASSVEAGWDEQFF.

This clone has a count of ten or more. The missing CDR3 end, 3 residues past where the read stops, is filled in from the germline J gene. The chain couples TRBV6-1 to TRBJ1-1; a weak D match, TRBD1 (5 bases). This CDR3 is 15 amino acids long. Germline V lookup: CDR1 MNHNS, CDR2 SASEGT. The V end lost 2 bases, the J end lost 5 bases, and 15 bases lay between the germline ends. CDR3 bases read: TGTGCCAGCAGTGAATTGGAACTGACAGCTACTGAA. This gives the protein CASSELELTATE. The complete CDR3 protein is CASSELELTATEAFF.

This clone was seen at least ten times. The read finishes 3 residues shy of the CDR3 end, and the germline J gene is used to complete it. The chain links TRBV5-6 to TRBJ1-6; tentatively, D is TRBD1 (5 bases). Germline values: CDR1 SGHDT, CDR2 YYEEEE. Trimming pared 3 bases from V and 11 bases from J, leaving 9 bases between. There are 12 residues in the CDR3. CDR3: CASSWGGTPLHF. The part of the CDR3 DNA that was read is TGTGCCAGCAGCTGGGGGGGAACACCC. The full variable domain, in which reference TRBV5-6 and TRBJ1-6 provide the parts outside the CDR3, is DAGVTQSPTHLIKTRGQQVTLRCSPKSGHDTVSWYQQALGQGPQFIFQYYEEEERQRGNFPDRFSGHQFPNYSSELNVNALLLGDSALYLCASSWGGTPLHFGNGTRLTVT.

This clone has a count of ten or more. The observed sequence ends 3 residues before the CDR3 terminus, with the missing tail filled in from the germline J gene. The chain is built from TRBV7-6 and TRBJ2-5; the D gene is possibly TRBD2 (6 bases). The CDR3 is 15 amino acids. Trimming pared 5 bases from V and 1 base from J, leaving 14 bases between. Germline V gene lookup returns CDR1 SGHVS and CDR2 FNYEAQ. The sequenced CDR3 bases are TGTGCCAGCAGCCTAGGGACTCTCCCCCAAGAGACC. Translating it yields CASSLGTLPQET. The full CDR3 sequence reads CASSLGTLPQETQYF. Full variable domain (outside the CDR3, taken from reference TRBV7-6 and TRBJ2-5): GAGVSQSPRYKVTKRGQDVALRCDPISGHVSLYWYRQALGQGPEFLTYFNYEAQQDKSGLPNDRFSAERPEGSISTLTIQRTEQRDSAMYRCASSLGTLPQETQYFGPGTRLLVL.

This clone has ten or more counts. The sequence runs out 3 residues before the end of the CDR3; the remainder is reconstructed from the germline J gene. The chain uses TRBV5-1 and TRBJ1-2, with D tentatively TRBD1 (6 bases). Between the trimmed V and J ends, which lost 0 bases and 5 bases, there was a span of 14 bases. This CDR3 has 15 residues. CDR1 is SGHRS and CDR2 is YFSETQ in the germline V gene. Incomplete CDR3 DNA: TGCGCCAGCAGCTTGGGGACCGGGACACATTATGGC. It yields the protein CASSLGTGTHYG. The CDR3 as a whole reads CASSLGTGTHYGYTF.

This clone was counted ten times or more. The CDR3 is cut off 3 residues early in the read; its end comes from the germline J gene. The genes are TRBV10-3 and TRBJ2-7; 9 bases map to TRBD1. Unmatched junction bases numbered 23, after V lost 2 bases and J lost 0 bases. The CDR3 totals 22 residues. Germline CDR1 is ENHRY and CDR2 is SYGVKD. The CDR3 spells CAISERYKTGQGPISTSYEQYF. Partial CDR3 DNA: TGTGCCATCAGTGAGCGCTACAAAACTGGACAGGGGCCTATCTCTACCTCCTACGAG.

About this clone: The sequence runs out 3 residues before the end of the CDR3; the remainder is reconstructed from the germline J gene. V gene TRBV7-9 combines with J gene TRBJ2-4; 8 bases fit TRBD1. This CDR3 contains 15 residues. Per germline, CDR1 SEHNR and CDR2 FQNEAQ (reference sequence). CDR3 DNA (partial): TGTGCCAGCACCCAATCCGACAGGGGACAGTATGGT. It codes for CASTQSDRGQYG. The full CDR3 sequence reads CASTQSDRGQYGQYF. The full variable domain, with the rest looked up from reference TRBV7-9 and TRBJ2-4, is DTGVSQNPRHKITKRGQNVTFRCDPISEHNRLYWYRQTLGQGPEFLTYFQNEAQLEKSRLLSDRFSAERPKGSFSTLEIQRTEQGDSAMYLCASTQSDRGQYGQYFGAGTRLSVL.

This CDR3 reads CASSEFSGGGYDYTF. The covered CDR3 bases are TGTGCCAGCAGTGAATTTAGCGGGGGCGGGTACGAC. The chain couples TRBV6-1 to TRBJ1-2, with D perhaps TRBD1 (6 bases). The CDR3 is cut off 3 residues early in the read; its end comes from the germline J gene. Per germline, CDR1 MNHNS and CDR2 SASEGT. CDR3 length: 15 amino acids.

This clone was detected many times. The CDR3 goes on 3 residues after the read ends, and that part is filled in from the germline J gene. The rearrangement links TRBV7-2 to TRBJ2-1; weak D call: TRBD2 (5 bases). Germline CDR1 and CDR2: SGHTA and FQGNSA. The CDR3 extends over 12 amino acids. V lost 3 bases and J 9 bases, leaving 9 bases between the germline ends. The DNA read from the CDR3 is TGTGCCAGCAGCTTGTCGACTATTGAG. This sequence encodes CASSLSTIE. The full-length CDR3 reads as CASSLSTIEQFF.

This clone was picked up many times. The sequenced fragment ends 3 residues before the CDR3 boundary, so the rest is inferred from the germline J gene. The chain recombines TRBV10-1 with TRBJ2-1; no clear D. V was pared by 4 bases and J by 1 base, with 5 bases between. The CDR3 spans 13 residues. The germline CDR1 and CDR2 sequences are WNHNN and SYGVQD (reference sequence). CDR3: CASSAASYNEQFF. The sequenced part of the CDR3 DNA is TGCGCCAGCAGTGCTGCGTCCTACAATGAG.

There are many counts of this clone. Read coverage stops 3 residues before the CDR3 terminus; the germline J gene supplies the remainder. The chain is built from TRBV20-1 and TRBJ1-1; 8 positions agree with TRBD1. Germline CDR1 reads DFQATT; CDR2 reads SNEGSKA (reference sequence). The CDR3 length is 12 residues. The junction had 7 bases not matched to a gene; V was cut back by 7 bases and J by 6 bases. The part of the CDR3 DNA that was read is TGCAGTGTTACAGGGGGTGTTGCTGAA. Residues: CSVTGGVAE. The complete CDR3 reads CSVTGGVAEAFF.

This clone has a count of ten or more. The read ends 3 residues shy of where the CDR3 ends; the end is completed using the germline J gene. The chain uses TRBV5-6 and TRBJ1-1; tentatively, D is TRBD1 (6 bases). The germline V gene encodes CDR1 SGHDT and CDR2 YYEEEE. This CDR3 region has 12 residues. CDR3 DNA (partial): TGTGCCAGCAGCTCGGGCGGACAGACA. As protein: CASSSGGQT. The full CDR3 protein reads CASSSGGQTAFF.

This clone has ten or more counts. The CDR3 sequence: CSVEAPQETQYF. Incomplete CDR3 DNA: TGCAGCGTTGAAGCCCCGCAAGAGACC. The V gene is TRBV29-1, the J gene TRBJ2-5; D remains ambiguous. Read coverage stops 3 residues before the CDR3 terminus; the germline J gene supplies the remainder. V dropped 1 base and J dropped 2 bases, with 5 bases sitting between them. The CDR3 consists of 12 residues. CDR1 is SQVTM and CDR2 is ANQGSEA in the germline V gene. Full variable domain (outside the CDR3, taken from reference TRBV29-1 and TRBJ2-5): SAVISQKPSRDICQRGTSLTIQCQVDSQVTMMFWYRQQPGQSLTLIATANQGSEATYESGFVIDKFPISRPNLTFSTLTVSNMSPEDSSIYLCSVEAPQETQYFGPGTRLLVL.

This clone has at least ten counts. The read comes to an end 3 residues before the CDR3 does, leaving the germline J gene to fill in the end. The rearrangement joins TRBV10-1 to TRBJ1-2, with D perhaps matching TRBD1 (5 bases). Germline CDR1 WNHNN, CDR2 SYGVQD (reference sequence). This CDR3 contains 16 residues. CDR3 loop: CASVGSGTWSSYDYTF. The covered CDR3 bases are TGCGCCAGCGTCGGATCCGGGACTTGGAGCTCCTACGAC.

This clone was picked up many times. The read terminates 3 residues before the CDR3 end, so the remaining end is supplied by the germline J gene. The V call is TRBV5-1, the J call TRBJ2-4, with TRBD2 identical over 12 bases. Per germline, CDR1 SGHRS and CDR2 YFSETQ. With V trimmed by 4 bases and J by 6 bases, 14 bases remained unmatched. This CDR3 region has 18 residues. CDR3 loop: CASSQPASSGGAPNIQYF. Incomplete CDR3 DNA: TGCGCCAGCAGCCAACCAGCGTCTAGCGGGGGGGCCCCAAACATT.

This clone was seen repeatedly, ten times or more. With the read ending 3 residues before the CDR3 end, the germline J gene is used to fill in that end. The chain couples TRBV10-3 to TRBJ2-3, with TRBD2 matching over 7 bases. The germline gives CDR1 ENHRY, CDR2 SYGVKD. Trimming took 8 bases from V and 4 from J; bases not matched to a gene: 9. The CDR3 sequence is 14 residues long. CDR3 DNA (partial): TGTGCCATCGGTCCGGCGGGGGACCCAGATACG. This codes for CAIGPAGDPDT. The CDR3 in full is CAIGPAGDPDTQYF.

This clone occurred many times. The read falls 3 residues short of the CDR3 end, and the missing part is taken from the germline J gene. The chain couples TRBV7-9 to TRBJ1-4; 8 bases line up with TRBD1. J lost 1 base, V lost 5 bases, and 3 bases had no gene match. The CDR3 loop spans 15 amino acids. Germline V CDR1 and CDR2: SEHNR, FQNEAQ (reference sequence). CDR3 loop: CASSPDRGTNEKLFF. Partial CDR3 DNA: TGTGCCAGCAGCCCCGACAGGGGAACTAATGAAAAA.

This clone was picked up many times. The CDR3 end lies 3 residues beyond the end of the read and is filled in from the germline J gene. The chain joins TRBV19 to TRBJ1-1; D is ambiguous. Germline loops: CDR1 LNHDA, CDR2 SQIVND (reference sequence). Trimming shortened V by 3 bases and J by 2 bases, and 16 bases separated the two germline ends. This CDR3 contains 16 residues. The CDR3 spells CASSILSSMGNTEAFF. The CDR3 bases that were read are TGTGCCAGTAGTATCTTATCCAGCATGGGCAACACTGAA.

This clone was seen many times. Coverage ceases 3 residues before the CDR3 finishes, and the germline J gene fills in the end. The gene calls are TRBV6-2 or TRBV6-3 and TRBJ1-1; D ambiguous. The CDR3 is 11 residues long. Germline-derived CDR1 and CDR2 are MNHEY and SVGEGT. The CDR3 region is CASGQGPGAFF. Partial CDR3 DNA: TGTGCCAGCGGGCAAGGGCCGGGG.

At least ten counts were recorded for this clone. The read stops 3 residues short of the end of the CDR3; the missing end is completed from the germline J gene. The chain is built from TRBV19 and TRBJ1-2; the match to TRBD1 covers 7 bases. The CDR3 is 17 residues long. V was pared by 2 bases and J by 0 bases, with 9 bases of the junction left unmatched. From germline, CDR1 is LNHDA and CDR2 SQIVND (reference sequence). The CDR3 here is CASSILRGTEPNYGYTF. The CDR3 DNA, read in part, is TGTGCCAGTAGTATACTGCGAGGGACAGAACCTAACTATGGC.

This clone was seen many times. The sequenced fragment ends 3 residues before the CDR3 boundary, so the rest is inferred from the germline J gene. V and J are TRBV5-1 and TRBJ1-2; no clear D gene. The germline CDR1 and CDR2 sequences are SGHRS and YFSETQ. Trimming shortened V by 0 bases and J by 0 bases, and 9 bases separated the two germline ends. The CDR3 covers 15 residues. Incomplete CDR3 DNA: TGCGCCAGCAGCTTGGGGCCGCAAGCTAACTATGGC. Translated: CASSLGPQANYG. The full CDR3 is CASSLGPQANYGYTF.

This clone came up many times. The read terminates 3 residues ahead of where the CDR3 ends, so the germline J gene completes it. V and J are TRBV13 and TRBJ2-3, with TRBD2 identical over 7 bases. The CDR3 contains 15 residues. Germline CDR1 PRHDT, CDR2 FYEKMQ (reference sequence). The part of the CDR3 DNA that was read is TGTGCCAGCAGCGAATCCGGGACTATACAAGAGACG. Residues: CASSESGTIQET. The whole CDR3 region reads CASSESGTIQETQYF. Drawing the rest from reference TRBV13 and TRBJ2-3, the complete variable domain is AAGVIQSPRHLIKEKRETATLKCYPIPRHDTVYWYQQGPGQDPQFLISFYEKMQSDKGSIPDRFSAQQFSDYHSELNMSSLELGDSALYFCASSESGTIQETQYFGPGTRLTVL.

This clone was counted a few times. A junction boundary mismatches the germline segment, possibly from a read error. The CDR3 region is CASSGEAGRNSGELFF. The CDR3 bases that were read are TGTGCCAGCAGTGGGGAGGCGGGGAGGAACTCCGGGGAG. The V call is TRBV6-1, the J call TRBJ2-2; D perhaps matches TRBD2 (6 bases). The read terminates 3 residues ahead of where the CDR3 ends, so the germline J gene completes it. This CDR3 spans 16 amino acids. Per germline, CDR1 MNHNS and CDR2 SASEGT.

This clone was recorded many times. At one end, the junction sequence differs from germline, possibly due to a read error. The CDR3 end falls 3 residues outside the read, so it is completed with the germline J gene. The chain has TRBV4-2 and TRBJ1-1; D gene uncertain. The CDR3 extends over 13 amino acids. The germline CDR1 and CDR2 sequences are LGHNA and YNFKEQ. The CDR3 loop is CASSQVMNTEAFF. CDR3 DNA, as far as it was read: TGCGCCAGCAGCCAAGTAATGAACACTGAA.

This clone was recorded many times. The CDR3 end falls 3 residues outside the read, so it is completed with the germline J gene. V is TRBV5-6 and J is TRBJ1-3; no reliable D call. The germline CDR1 and CDR2 sequences are SGHDT and YYEEEE. V lost 5 bases and J lost 4, with 13 bases in between. CDR3 length: 14 amino acids. The CDR3 reads CASRPWAGGNTIYF. The CDR3 DNA, read in part, is TGTGCCAGCAGACCCTGGGCGGGAGGAAACACC.